The sequence of this T cell receptor beta chain was determined in a study of blood T cell repertoires in COVID-19. The protocol was immunoSEQ multiplex PCR, while the TCRdb copy is restricted to in-frame clones and leaves out a portion. The table shows tens of thousands of clones, with around 68% occurring only once. A note on this clone: Distinct nucleotide sequences in the sample also encode this CDR3.

The source of this sequence is a woman aged 70-85 years with acute or convalescent COVID-19. Material: peripheral blood.

CDR3 region: CASSPAGANVLTF. DNA for the CDR3: TGCGCCAGCAGCCCGGCTGGGGCCAACGTCCTGACTTTC. The chain combines TRBV5-1 with TRBJ2-6; D unclear. The germline gives CDR1 SGHRS, CDR2 YFSETQ. The CDR3 covers 13 residues. The V gene lost 4 bases and the J gene lost 2 bases, with 4 bases spanning the gap.